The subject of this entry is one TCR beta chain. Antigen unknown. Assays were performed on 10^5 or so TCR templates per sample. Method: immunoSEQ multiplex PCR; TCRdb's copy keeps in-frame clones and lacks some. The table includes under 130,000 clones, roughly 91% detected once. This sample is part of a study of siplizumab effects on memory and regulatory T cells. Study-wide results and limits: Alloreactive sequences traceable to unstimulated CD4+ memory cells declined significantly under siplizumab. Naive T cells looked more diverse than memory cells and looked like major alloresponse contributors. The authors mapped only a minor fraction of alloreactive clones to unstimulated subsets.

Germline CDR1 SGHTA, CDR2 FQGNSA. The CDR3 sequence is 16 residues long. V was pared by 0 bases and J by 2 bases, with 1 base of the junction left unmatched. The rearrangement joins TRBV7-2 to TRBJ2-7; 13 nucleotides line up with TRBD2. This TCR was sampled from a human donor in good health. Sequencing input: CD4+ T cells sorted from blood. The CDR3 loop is CASSLAGLAGAYEQYF. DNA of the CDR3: TGTGCCAGCAGCTTAGCCGGACTAGCGGGGGCCTACGAGCAGTACTTC.